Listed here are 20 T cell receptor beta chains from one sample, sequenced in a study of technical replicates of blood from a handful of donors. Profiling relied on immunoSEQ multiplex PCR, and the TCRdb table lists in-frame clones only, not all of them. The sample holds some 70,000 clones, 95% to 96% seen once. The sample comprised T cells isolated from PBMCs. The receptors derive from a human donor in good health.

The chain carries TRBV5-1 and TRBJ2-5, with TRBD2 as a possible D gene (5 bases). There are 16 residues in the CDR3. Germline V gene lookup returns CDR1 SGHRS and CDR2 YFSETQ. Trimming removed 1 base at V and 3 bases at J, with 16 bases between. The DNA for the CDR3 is TGCGCCAGCAGCTTGCGGGGTCAGCTGGAAAAAGAGACCCAGTACTTC. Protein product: CASSLRGQLEKETQYF.

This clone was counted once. The CDR3 region has the DNA TGTGCCAGCAGCCGGGCGGGAGCACAGGGGGTGTCCTACAATGAGCAGTTCTTC. Translated, it gives CASSRAGAQGVSYNEQFF. The chain has TRBV7-9 and TRBJ2-1, with D possibly matching TRBD1 (8 bases). The CDR3 is 18 residues long. Trimming removed 5 bases from V and 1 base from J, with 21 bases in between. Germline-derived CDR1 and CDR2 are SEHNR and FQNEAQ (reference sequence).

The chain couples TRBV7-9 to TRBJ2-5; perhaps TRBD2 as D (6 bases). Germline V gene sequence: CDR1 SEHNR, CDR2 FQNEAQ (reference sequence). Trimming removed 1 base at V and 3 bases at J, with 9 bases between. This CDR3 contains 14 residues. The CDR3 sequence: CASSLGGLEETQYF. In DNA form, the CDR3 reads TGTGCCAGCAGCTTAGGGGGACTGGAAGAGACCCAGTACTTC.

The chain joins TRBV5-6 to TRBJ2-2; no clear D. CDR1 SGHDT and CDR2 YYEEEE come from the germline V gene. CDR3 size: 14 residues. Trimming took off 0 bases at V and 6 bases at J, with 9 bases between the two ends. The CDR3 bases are TGTGCCAGCAGCTTGGTATCTTCCGCCGGGGAGCTGTTTTTT. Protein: CASSLVSSAGELFF.

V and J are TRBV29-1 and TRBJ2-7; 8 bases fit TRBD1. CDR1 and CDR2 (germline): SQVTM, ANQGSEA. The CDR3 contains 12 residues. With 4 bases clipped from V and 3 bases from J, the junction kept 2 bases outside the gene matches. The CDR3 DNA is TGCAGCGTTGCCGACAGGGGCTACGAGCAGTACTTC. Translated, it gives CSVADRGYEQYF.

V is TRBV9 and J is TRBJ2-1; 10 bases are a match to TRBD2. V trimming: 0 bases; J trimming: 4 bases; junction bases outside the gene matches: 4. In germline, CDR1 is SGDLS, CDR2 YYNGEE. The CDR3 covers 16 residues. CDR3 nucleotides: TGTGCCAGCAGCGTAGCCAGCGGGGGGGCATACAATGAGCAGTTCTTC. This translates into CASSVASGGAYNEQFF.

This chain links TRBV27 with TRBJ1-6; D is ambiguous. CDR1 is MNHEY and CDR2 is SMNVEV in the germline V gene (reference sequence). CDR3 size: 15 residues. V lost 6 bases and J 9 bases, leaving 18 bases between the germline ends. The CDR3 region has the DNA TGTGCCAGCAGACTCCCTGGGCGGGGTTCTTCACCCCTCCACTTT. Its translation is CASRLPGRGSSPLHF.

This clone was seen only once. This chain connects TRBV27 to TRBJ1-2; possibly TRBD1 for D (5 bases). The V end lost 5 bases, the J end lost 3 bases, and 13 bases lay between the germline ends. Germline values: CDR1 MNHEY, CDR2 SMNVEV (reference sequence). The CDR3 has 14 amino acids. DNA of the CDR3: TGTGCCAGCAGTCCCAACGCAGGGCACTATGGCTACACCTTC. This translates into CASSPNAGHYGYTF.

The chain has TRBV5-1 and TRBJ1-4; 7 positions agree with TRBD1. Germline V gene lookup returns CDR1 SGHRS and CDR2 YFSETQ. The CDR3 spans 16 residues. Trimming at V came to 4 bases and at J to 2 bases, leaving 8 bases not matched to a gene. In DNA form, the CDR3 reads TGCGCCAGCAGCCACCGTACAGGGGCTACTAATGAAAAACTGTTTTTT. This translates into CASSHRTGATNEKLFF.

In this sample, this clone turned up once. The CDR3 here is CAISEVFDSLTYEQYF. DNA for the CDR3: TGTGCCATTTCCGAGGTTTTCGACAGCCTAACCTACGAGCAGTACTTC. This chain joins TRBV28 and TRBJ2-7; weak D call: TRBD1 (5 bases). V was pared by 10 bases and J by 2 bases, with 24 bases between. Germline V gene data show CDR1 as MDHEN and CDR2 as SYDVKM. The CDR3 is 16 amino acids.

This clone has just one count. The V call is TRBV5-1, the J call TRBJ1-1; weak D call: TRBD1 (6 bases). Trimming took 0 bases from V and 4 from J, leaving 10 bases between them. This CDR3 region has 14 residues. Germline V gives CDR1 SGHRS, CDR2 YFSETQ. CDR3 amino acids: CASSLVDSGTEAFF. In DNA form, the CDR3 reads TGCGCCAGCAGCTTGGTGGACAGTGGCACTGAAGCTTTCTTT.

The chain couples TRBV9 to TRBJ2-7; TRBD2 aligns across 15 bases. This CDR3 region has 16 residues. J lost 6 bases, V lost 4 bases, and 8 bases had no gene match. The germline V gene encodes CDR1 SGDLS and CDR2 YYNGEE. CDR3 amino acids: CASSLDGLAGGSEQYF. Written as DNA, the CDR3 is TGTGCCAGCAGCCTAGATGGACTAGCGGGAGGGAGCGAGCAGTACTTC. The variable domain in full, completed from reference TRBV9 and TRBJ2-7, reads DSGVTQTPKHLITATGQRVTLRCSPRSGDLSVYWYQQSLDQGLQFLIQYYNGEERAKGNILERFSAQQFPDLHSELNLSSLELGDSALYFCASSLDGLAGGSEQYFGPGTRLTVT.

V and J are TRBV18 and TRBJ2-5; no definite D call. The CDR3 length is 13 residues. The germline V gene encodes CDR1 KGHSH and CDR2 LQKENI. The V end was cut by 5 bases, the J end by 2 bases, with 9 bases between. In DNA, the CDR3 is TGTGCCAGCTCATATGCGTCGCAAGAGACCCAGTACTTC. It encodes CASSYASQETQYF.

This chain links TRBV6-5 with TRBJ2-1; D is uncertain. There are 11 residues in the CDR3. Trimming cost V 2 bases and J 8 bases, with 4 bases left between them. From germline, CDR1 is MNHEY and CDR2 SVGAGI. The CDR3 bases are TGTGCCAGCAGTTACCTCCATGAGCAGTTCTTC. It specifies CASSYLHEQFF.

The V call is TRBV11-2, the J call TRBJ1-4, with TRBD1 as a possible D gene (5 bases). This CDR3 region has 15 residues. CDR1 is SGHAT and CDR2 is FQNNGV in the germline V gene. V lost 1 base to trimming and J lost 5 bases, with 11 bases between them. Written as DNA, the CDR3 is TGTGCCAGCAGCTTAGTGGGCAGGGCGAATGAAAAACTGTTTTTT. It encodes CASSLVGRANEKLFF. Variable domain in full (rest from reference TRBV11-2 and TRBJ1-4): EAGVAQSPRYKIIEKRQSVAFWCNPISGHATLYWYQQILGQGPKLLIQFQNNGVVDDSQLPKDRFSAERLKGVDSTLKIQPAKLEDSAVYLCASSLVGRANEKLFFGSGTQLSVL.

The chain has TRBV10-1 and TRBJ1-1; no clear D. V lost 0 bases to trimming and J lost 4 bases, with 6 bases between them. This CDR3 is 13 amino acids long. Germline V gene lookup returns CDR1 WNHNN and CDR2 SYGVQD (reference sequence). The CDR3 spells CASSESRFTEAFF. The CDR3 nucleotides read TGCGCCAGCAGTGAGTCGAGGTTCACTGAAGCTTTCTTT.

The CDR3 sequence: CASSIDSREQFF. In DNA, the CDR3 is TGTGCCAGTAGTATCGATTCCAGGGAGCAGTTCTTC. The chain links TRBV19 to TRBJ2-1; D gene ambiguous. In germline, CDR1 is LNHDA, CDR2 SQIVND (reference sequence). The CDR3 extends over 12 amino acids. The germline V and J ends were trimmed by 3 bases and 10 bases, with 10 bases remaining between them.

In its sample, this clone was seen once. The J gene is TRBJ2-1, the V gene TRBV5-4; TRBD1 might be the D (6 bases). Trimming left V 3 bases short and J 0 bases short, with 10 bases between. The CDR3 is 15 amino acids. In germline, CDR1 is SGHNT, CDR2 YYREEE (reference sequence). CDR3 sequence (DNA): TGTGCCAGCAGCTCCCCCAGGGGCTCCTACAATGAGCAGTTCTTC. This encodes CASSSPRGSYNEQFF.

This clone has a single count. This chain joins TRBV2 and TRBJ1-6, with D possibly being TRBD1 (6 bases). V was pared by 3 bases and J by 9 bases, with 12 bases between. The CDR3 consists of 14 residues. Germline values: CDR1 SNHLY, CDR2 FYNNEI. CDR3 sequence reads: CASSDDRRGSPLHF. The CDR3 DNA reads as TGTGCCAGCAGTGATGACAGGCGAGGTTCACCCCTCCACTTT. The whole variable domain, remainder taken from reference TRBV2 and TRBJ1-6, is EPEVTQTPSHQVTQMGQEVILRCVPISNHLYFYWYRQILGQKVEFLVSFYNNEISEKSEIFDDQFSVERPDGSNFTLKIRSTKLEDSAMYFCASSDDRRGSPLHFGNGTRLTVT.

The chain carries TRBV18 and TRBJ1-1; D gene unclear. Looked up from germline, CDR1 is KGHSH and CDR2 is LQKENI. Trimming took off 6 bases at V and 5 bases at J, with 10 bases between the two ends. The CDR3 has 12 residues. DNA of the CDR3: TGTGCCAGCTCCTTAGCCGGAACTGAAGCTTTCTTT. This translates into CASSLAGTEAFF.